Listed below are T cell receptor beta chains from one sample, sequenced in a study of graft-versus-host responses after intestinal transplantation. Generated by immunoSEQ multiplex PCR, the TCRdb table keeps only in-frame clones and is missing some. The sample consists of under 8,000 clones, about 33% of them appearing once. This specimen was alloreactive CD8+ T cells from a mixed lymphocyte reaction culture, taken before transplantation. The receptors shown here come from a human patient who was an organ donor for intestinal transplantation. Both conserved end residues are part of each CDR3. Each record gives: clone size, D gene, V gene, J gene, CDR3 DNA, CDR3 protein. The D gene is left open where the match is weak. The size field is filled for only some rows; it gives once, few, many or a size class.

size: few
D: TRBD2
V: TRBV28
J: TRBJ2-2
DNA: TGTGCCAGCAGTTTCTGGGGCAAGGCTAGCGGAAACACCGGGGAGCTGTTTTTT
CDR3: CASSFWGKASGNTGELFF

size: .
D: .
V: TRBV5-3
J: TRBJ1-2
DNA: TGTGCCAGAAGCTTGGCTCAGACAAACTATGGCTACACCTTC
CDR3: CARSLAQTNYGYTF

size: few
D: .
V: TRBV6-1
J: TRBJ2-1
DNA: TGTGCCGCAGGTATTGTCGTTGGGGGGTACAATGAGCAGTTCTTC
CDR3: CAAGIVVGGYNEQFF

size: once
D: .
V: TRBV20-1
J: TRBJ2-7
DNA: TGCAGTGCCGAGTACGAGCAGTACTTC
CDR3: CSAEYEQYF

size: .
D: .
V: TRBV10-3
J: TRBJ2-1
DNA: TGTGCCATCAGTCCCCGGGGAAGATCCTACAATGAGCAGTTCTTC
CDR3: CAISPRGRSYNEQFF

size: medium-sized
D: TRBD1
V: TRBV19
J: TRBJ2-1
DNA: TGTGCCAGTAGTATGGGGACAGGTTACAATGAGCAGTTCTTC
CDR3: CASSMGTGYNEQFF

size: few
D: TRBD2
V: TRBV7-6
J: TRBJ2-3
DNA: TGTGCCAGCAGCTTAGAGAGGCTAGCGGTTGTTACAGATACGCAGTATTTT
CDR3: CASSLERLAVVTDTQYF

size: .
D: TRBD1
V: TRBV6-5
J: TRBJ2-7
DNA: TGTGCCAGCAGCCGACAGGGGAGCTCCTACGAGCAGTACTTC
CDR3: CASSRQGSSYEQYF

size: .
D: .
V: TRBV7-9
J: TRBJ2-7
DNA: TGTGCCAGCAGCGGAACAGGGTCTGCCTACGAGCAGTACTTC
CDR3: CASSGTGSAYEQYF

size: few
D: .
V: TRBV7-3
J: TRBJ1-2
DNA: TGTGCCAGCAGCTTATACTGGACAGTTGGCTACACCTTC
CDR3: CASSLYWTVGYTF

size: few
D: TRBD1
V: TRBV5-1
J: TRBJ2-4
DNA: TGCGCCAGCAGCTGGGGGAACCCGTGGCCGCAGGGGGTGCGAAACATTCAGTACTTC
CDR3: CASSWGNPWPQGVRNIQYF

size: .
D: TRBD1
V: TRBV25-1
J: TRBJ1-1
DNA: TGTGCCAGCAGTGAACTGGGAGGGACAGGGACGAACACTGAAGCTTTCTTT
CDR3: CASSELGGTGTNTEAFF

size: few
D: TRBD2
V: TRBV7-9
J: TRBJ2-1
DNA: TGTGCCAGCAGAACTAGCGGGGAGGGTAATGAGCAGTTCTTC
CDR3: CASRTSGEGNEQFF

size: .
D: TRBD1
V: TRBV6-4
J: TRBJ2-7
DNA: TGTGCCAGCAGCATTGGACAGGGCTCCTACGAGCAGTACTTC
CDR3: CASSIGQGSYEQYF

size: medium-sized
D: .
V: TRBV4-1
J: TRBJ1-1
DNA: TGCGCCAGCAGCCAAGTCTTCAGGGACACTGAAGCTTTCTTT
CDR3: CASSQVFRDTEAFF

size: few
D: .
V: TRBV25-1
J: TRBJ1-1
DNA: TGTGCCAGCCAAGAAGCTTTCTTT
CDR3: CASQEAFF

size: .
D: .
V: TRBV9
J: TRBJ1-2
DNA: TGTGCCAGCAGCGCCCGGTACGGGGGTCGAGGCTACACCTTC
CDR3: CASSARYGGRGYTF

size: few
D: TRBD1
V: TRBV2
J: TRBJ2-2
DNA: TGTGCCAGCAGTACTCAGGGGGACACCGGGGAGCTGTTTTTT
CDR3: CASSTQGDTGELFF

size: few
D: .
V: TRBV7-4
J: TRBJ1-2
DNA: TGTGCCAGCAGTAAGTACCGGCGGGGGAGTAGCGGCTACACCTTC
CDR3: CASSKYRRGSSGYTF

size: .
D: .
V: TRBV25-1
J: TRBJ1-1
DNA: TGTGCCAGCAGTGTGGGGGGGCGATATTCGGACACTGAAGCTTTCTTT
CDR3: CASSVGGRYSDTEAFF

size: .
D: TRBD2
V: TRBV5-1
J: TRBJ2-1
DNA: TGCGCCAGCAGCTTGGATTCCCCGGGACTAGCGCCTGGGAGAAAAACTAATGAGCAGTTCTTC
CDR3: CASSLDSPGLAPGRKTNEQFF

size: medium-sized
D: .
V: TRBV30
J: TRBJ1-1
DNA: TGTGCCTGGAGTATCACAGGGCACACTGAAGCTTTCTTT
CDR3: CAWSITGHTEAFF

size: .
D: TRBD2
V: TRBV13
J: TRBJ2-5
DNA: TGTGCCAGCAGCCTTATGGGACTAGCGGGAGGGCCGGGGGAGACCCAGTACTTC
CDR3: CASSLMGLAGGPGETQYF

size: .
D: .
V: TRBV11-3
J: TRBJ2-7
DNA: TGTGCCAGCAGCCCATCGAGGCAGCTCCCCCCCTACGAGCAGTACTTC
CDR3: CASSPSRQLPPYEQYF

size: few
D: TRBD1
V: TRBV12-5
J: TRBJ2-5
DNA: TGTGCTAGTGGTTTCTTCCTCTGGACAGGGCAAGAGGCCCAGTACTTC
CDR3: CASGFFLWTGQEAQYF

size: .
D: .
V: TRBV27
J: TRBJ2-1
DNA: TGTGCCAGCAGTTTATACGCGGCTAGCTCCTACAATGAGCAGTTCTTC
CDR3: CASSLYAASSYNEQFF

size: .
D: .
V: TRBV6-1
J: TRBJ2-1
DNA: TGTGCCAGCAGGAGCCGGGAGTCGATCAATGAGCAGTTCTTC
CDR3: CASRSRESINEQFF

size: .
D: .
V: TRBV19
J: TRBJ1-4
DNA: TGTGCCAGTAGTATACCTATTTCGTCCTCTAATGAAAAACTGTTTTTT
CDR3: CASSIPISSSNEKLFF

size: medium-sized
D: .
V: TRBV7-6
J: TRBJ2-7
DNA: TGTGCCAGCAGCTTAGGGTCCACCTCGACTTACGAGCAGTACTTC
CDR3: CASSLGSTSTYEQYF

size: .
D: .
V: TRBV27
J: TRBJ2-2
DNA: TGTGCCAGCAGTTGGAGACTTGTAGGGGAGCTGTTTTTT
CDR3: CASSWRLVGELFF

size: .
D: TRBD1
V: TRBV18
J: TRBJ1-1
DNA: TGTGCCAGCTCACCCCGGACAGGGACCACTGAAGCTTTCTTT
CDR3: CASSPRTGTTEAFF

size: .
D: .
V: TRBV5-1
J: TRBJ2-1
DNA: TGCGCCAGCAGCTTAAACAGGCGACAGTTCTTC
CDR3: CASSLNRRQFF

size: .
D: TRBD1
V: TRBV7-6
J: TRBJ1-1
DNA: TGTGCCAGCAGCCTCCACACAGGGGGCGACCCGAACACTGAAGCTTTCTTT
CDR3: CASSLHTGGDPNTEAFF

size: .
D: TRBD1
V: TRBV7-9
J: TRBJ2-7
DNA: TGTGCCAGCAGCACGCTGGGACAGGGATCATACGAGCAGTACTTC
CDR3: CASSTLGQGSYEQYF

size: few
D: .
V: TRBV2
J: TRBJ2-1
DNA: TGTGCCAGCAGTCGGCTGGGACATAACAATGAGCAGTTCTTC
CDR3: CASSRLGHNNEQFF

size: .
D: .
V: TRBV7-9
J: TRBJ2-7
DNA: TGTGCCAGCAGCTTAGCGGTTGCGCCCTCCCCCTACGAGCAGTACTTC
CDR3: CASSLAVAPSPYEQYF

size: .
D: TRBD1
V: TRBV19
J: TRBJ1-1
DNA: TGTGCCAGTGCAGGGACAGGGGGGTTCGTTGGTACTGAAGCCTTCTTT
CDR3: CASAGTGGFVGTEAFF

size: once
D: TRBD1
V: TRBV13
J: TRBJ1-1
DNA: TGTGCCAGCAGCTTCCTGACAGGGCAGAACACTGAAGCTTTCTTT
CDR3: CASSFLTGQNTEAFF

size: medium-sized
D: .
V: TRBV9
J: TRBJ1-4
DNA: TGTGCCAGCAGCGTGTGGGGGGACGAAAAACTGTTTTTT
CDR3: CASSVWGDEKLFF

size: .
D: .
V: TRBV11-3
J: TRBJ2-5
DNA: TGTGCCAGCAGGGACTGGGAAGAGGAGACCCAGTACTTC
CDR3: CASRDWEEETQYF

size: .
D: TRBD1
V: TRBV4-2
J: TRBJ1-5
DNA: TGTGCCAGCAGCCAAGGACTCAGGGGGAGTCGTCTTGACAATCAGCCCCAGCATTTT
CDR3: CASSQGLRGSRLDNQPQHF

size: .
D: TRBD1
V: TRBV7-9
J: TRBJ2-1
DNA: TGTGCCAGCAGCTTTGGGACAGGGATGCACAATGAGCAGTTCTTC
CDR3: CASSFGTGMHNEQFF

size: few
D: TRBD1
V: TRBV7-6
J: TRBJ2-3
DNA: TGTGCCAGCAGCTCCCTGGACAGGTTCACAGATACGCAGTATTTT
CDR3: CASSSLDRFTDTQYF

size: few
D: .
V: TRBV2
J: TRBJ1-2
DNA: TGTGCCAGCAGTGGACGGGACTGGCCAAACTATGGCTACACCTTC
CDR3: CASSGRDWPNYGYTF

size: few
D: TRBD2
V: TRBV6-1
J: TRBJ2-7
DNA: TGTGCCAGCAGAGAACTAGCGGCCTCCCACTACGAGCAGTACTTC
CDR3: CASRELAASHYEQYF

size: .
D: .
V: TRBV4-1
J: TRBJ2-7
DNA: TGCGCCAGCAGCGAGATAGTGTTCTACGAGCAGTACTTC
CDR3: CASSEIVFYEQYF

size: .
D: TRBD2
V: TRBV5-4
J: TRBJ2-2
DNA: TGTGCCAGCAGCTTGGACGCGGGAGCGATAGGGGAGCTGTTTTTT
CDR3: CASSLDAGAIGELFF

size: .
D: .
V: TRBV29-1
J: TRBJ2-1
DNA: TGCAGCGTTGTAGCCGACGGCTACAATGAGCAGTTCTTC
CDR3: CSVVADGYNEQFF

size: .
D: .
V: TRBV18
J: TRBJ1-2
DNA: TGTGCCAGCTCACAATACACAGGCTATGGCTACACCTTC
CDR3: CASSQYTGYGYTF

size: .
D: TRBD1
V: TRBV30
J: TRBJ1-2
DNA: TGTGCCTGGAATGCCGGGACAGCTAACTATGGCTACACCTTC
CDR3: CAWNAGTANYGYTF

size: .
D: TRBD1
V: TRBV7-8
J: TRBJ1-1
DNA: TGTGCCAGCAGCTTACGACAGGGTGGTTTATTTTTCGAAGCTTTCTTT
CDR3: CASSLRQGGLFFEAFF

size: .
D: .
V: TRBV18
J: TRBJ2-7
DNA: TGTGCCAGCTCACCACCGCAGGGGTGGGTGTACGAGCAGTACTTC
CDR3: CASSPPQGWVYEQYF